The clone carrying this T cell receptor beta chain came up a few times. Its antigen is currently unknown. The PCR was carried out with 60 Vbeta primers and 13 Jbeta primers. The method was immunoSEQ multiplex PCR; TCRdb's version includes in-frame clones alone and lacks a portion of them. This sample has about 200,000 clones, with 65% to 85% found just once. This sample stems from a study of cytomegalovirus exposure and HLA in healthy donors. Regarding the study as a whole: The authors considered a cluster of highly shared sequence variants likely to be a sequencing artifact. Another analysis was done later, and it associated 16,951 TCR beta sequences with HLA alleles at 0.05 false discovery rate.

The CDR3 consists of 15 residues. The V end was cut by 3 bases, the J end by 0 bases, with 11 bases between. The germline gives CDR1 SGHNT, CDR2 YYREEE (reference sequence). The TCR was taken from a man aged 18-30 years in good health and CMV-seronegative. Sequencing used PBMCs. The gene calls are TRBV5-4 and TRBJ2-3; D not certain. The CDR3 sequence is CASSSAPTSTDTQYF. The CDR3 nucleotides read TGTGCCAGCAGCTCCGCCCCGACTAGCACAGATACGCAGTATTTT.